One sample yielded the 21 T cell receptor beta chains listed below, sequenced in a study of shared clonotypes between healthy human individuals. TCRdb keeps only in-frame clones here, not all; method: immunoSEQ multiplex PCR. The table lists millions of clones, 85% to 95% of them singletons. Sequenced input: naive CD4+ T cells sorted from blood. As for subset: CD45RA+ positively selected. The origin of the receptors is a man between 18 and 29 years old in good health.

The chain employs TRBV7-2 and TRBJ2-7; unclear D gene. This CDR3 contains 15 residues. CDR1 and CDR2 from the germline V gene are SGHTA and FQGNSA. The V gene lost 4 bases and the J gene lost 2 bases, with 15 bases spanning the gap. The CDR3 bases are TGTGCCAGCAGCTCGCGGACCCGAGAACCCTACGAGCAGTACTTC. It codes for CASSSRTREPYEQYF.

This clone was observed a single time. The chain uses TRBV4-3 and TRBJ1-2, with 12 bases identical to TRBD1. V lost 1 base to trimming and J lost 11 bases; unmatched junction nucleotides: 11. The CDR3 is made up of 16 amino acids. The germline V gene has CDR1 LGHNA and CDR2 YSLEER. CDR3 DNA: TGCGCCAGCAGCCAAGGGGGGACAGGGGGCCTTTCAAGGTACACCTTC. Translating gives CASSQGGTGGLSRYTF.

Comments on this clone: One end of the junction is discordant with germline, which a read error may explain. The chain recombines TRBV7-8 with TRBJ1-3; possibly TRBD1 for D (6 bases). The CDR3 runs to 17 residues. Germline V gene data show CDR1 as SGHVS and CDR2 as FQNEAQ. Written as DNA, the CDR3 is TGTGCCAGCAGCCTATGGACAGCACAGAGCTCTGGAAACACCATACATTTT. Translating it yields CASSLWTAQSSGNTIHF.

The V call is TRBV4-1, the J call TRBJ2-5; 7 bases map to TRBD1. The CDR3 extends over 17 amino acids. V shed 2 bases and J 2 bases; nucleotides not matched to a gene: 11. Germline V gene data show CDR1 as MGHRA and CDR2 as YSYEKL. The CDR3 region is CASSQSPTGLIQETQYF. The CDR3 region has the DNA TGCGCCAGCAGCCAAAGCCCGACAGGGCTTATACAAGAGACCCAGTACTTC.

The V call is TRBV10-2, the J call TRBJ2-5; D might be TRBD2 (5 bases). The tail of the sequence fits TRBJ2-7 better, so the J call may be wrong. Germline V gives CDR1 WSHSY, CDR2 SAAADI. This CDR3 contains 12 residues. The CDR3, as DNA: TGCGCCAGCAAGGAGGAGTGGCACGAGCAGTACTTC. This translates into CASKEEWHEQYF.

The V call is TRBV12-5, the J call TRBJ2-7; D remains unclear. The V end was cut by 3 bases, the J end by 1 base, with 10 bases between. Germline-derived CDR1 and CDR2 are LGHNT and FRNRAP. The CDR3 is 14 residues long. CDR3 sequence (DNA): TGTGCTAGTGGTTTTAACGGTAGATCCTACGAGCAGTACTTC. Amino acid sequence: CASGFNGRSYEQYF.

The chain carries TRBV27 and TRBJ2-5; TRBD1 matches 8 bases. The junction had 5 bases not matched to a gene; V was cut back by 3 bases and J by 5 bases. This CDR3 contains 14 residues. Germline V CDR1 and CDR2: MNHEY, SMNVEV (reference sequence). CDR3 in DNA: TGTGCCAGCAGTTTTCGGACAGGGTGGGAGACCCAGTACTTC. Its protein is CASSFRTGWETQYF.

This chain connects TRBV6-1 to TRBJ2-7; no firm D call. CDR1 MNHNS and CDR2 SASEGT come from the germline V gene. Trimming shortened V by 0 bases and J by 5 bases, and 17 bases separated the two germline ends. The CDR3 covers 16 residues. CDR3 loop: CASSEAIMRRRDEQYF. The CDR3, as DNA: TGTGCCAGCAGTGAAGCAATCATGCGGCGTCGCGACGAGCAGTACTTC.

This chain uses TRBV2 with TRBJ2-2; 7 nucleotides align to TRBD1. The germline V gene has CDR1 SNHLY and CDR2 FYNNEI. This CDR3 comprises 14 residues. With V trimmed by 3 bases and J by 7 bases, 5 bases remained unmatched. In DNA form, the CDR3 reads TGTGCCAGCAGTGAGGACAGGTGGATCGGGGAGCTGTTTTTT. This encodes CASSEDRWIGELFF.

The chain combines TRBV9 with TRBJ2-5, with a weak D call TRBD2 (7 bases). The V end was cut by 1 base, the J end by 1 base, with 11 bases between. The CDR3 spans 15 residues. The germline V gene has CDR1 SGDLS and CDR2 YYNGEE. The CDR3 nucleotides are TGTGCCAGCAGCGTACGGGCGGGGGCCCAAGAGACCCAGTACTTC. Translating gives CASSVRAGAQETQYF.

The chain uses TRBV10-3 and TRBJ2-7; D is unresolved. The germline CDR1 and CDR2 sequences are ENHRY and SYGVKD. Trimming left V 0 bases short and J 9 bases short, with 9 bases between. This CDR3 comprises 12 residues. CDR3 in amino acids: CAISESSDGQYF. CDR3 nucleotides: TGTGCCATCAGTGAGTCCAGCGACGGGCAGTACTTC.

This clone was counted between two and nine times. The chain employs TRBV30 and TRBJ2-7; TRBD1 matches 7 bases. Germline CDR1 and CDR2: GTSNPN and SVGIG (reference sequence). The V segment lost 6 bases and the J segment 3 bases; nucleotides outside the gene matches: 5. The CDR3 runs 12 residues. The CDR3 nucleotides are TGTGCCTGTCCGGGACAGAACTACGAGCAGTACTTC. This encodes CACPGQNYEQYF. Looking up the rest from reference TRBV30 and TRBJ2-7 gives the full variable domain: SQTIHQWPATLVQPVGSPLSLECTVEGTSNPNLYWYRQAAGRGLQLLFYSVGIGQISSEVPQNLSASRPQDRQFILSSKKLLLSDSGFYLCACPGQNYEQYFGPGTRLTVT.

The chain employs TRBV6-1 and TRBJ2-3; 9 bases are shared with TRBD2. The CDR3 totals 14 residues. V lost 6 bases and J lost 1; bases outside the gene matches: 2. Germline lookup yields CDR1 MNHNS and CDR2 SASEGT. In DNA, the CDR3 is TGTGCCAGCAGAGTAGCGGGGGGCACAGATACGCAGTATTTT. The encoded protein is CASRVAGGTDTQYF.

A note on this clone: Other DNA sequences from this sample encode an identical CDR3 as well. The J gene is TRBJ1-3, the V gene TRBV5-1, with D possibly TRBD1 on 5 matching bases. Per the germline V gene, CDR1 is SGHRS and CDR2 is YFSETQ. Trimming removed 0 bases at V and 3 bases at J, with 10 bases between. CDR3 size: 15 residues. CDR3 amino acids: CASSLVGGSGNTIYF. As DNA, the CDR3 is TGCGCCAGCAGCTTGGTTGGGGGAAGTGGAAACACCATATATTTT.

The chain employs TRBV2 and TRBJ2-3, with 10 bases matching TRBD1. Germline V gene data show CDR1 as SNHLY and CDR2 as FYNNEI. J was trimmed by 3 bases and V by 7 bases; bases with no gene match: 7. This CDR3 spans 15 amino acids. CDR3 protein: CASIIPGQGTDTQYF. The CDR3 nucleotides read TGTGCCAGCATCATTCCGGGACAGGGGACAGATACGCAGTATTTT. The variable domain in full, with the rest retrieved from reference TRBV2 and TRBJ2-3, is EPEVTQTPSHQVTQMGQEVILRCVPISNHLYFYWYRQILGQKVEFLVSFYNNEISEKSEIFDDQFSVERPDGSNFTLKIRSTKLEDSAMYFCASIIPGQGTDTQYFGPGTRLTVL.

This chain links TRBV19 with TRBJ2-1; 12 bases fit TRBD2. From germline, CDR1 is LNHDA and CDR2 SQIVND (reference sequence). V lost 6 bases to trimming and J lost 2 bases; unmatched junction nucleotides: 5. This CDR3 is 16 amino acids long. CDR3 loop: CASRRLAGDPYNEQFF. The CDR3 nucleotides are TGTGCCAGTAGACGACTAGCGGGGGACCCCTACAATGAGCAGTTCTTC.

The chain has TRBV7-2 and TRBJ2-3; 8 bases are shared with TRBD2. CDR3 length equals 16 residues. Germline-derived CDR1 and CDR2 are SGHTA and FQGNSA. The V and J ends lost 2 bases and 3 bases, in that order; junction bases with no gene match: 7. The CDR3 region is CASSLRVGRETDTQYF. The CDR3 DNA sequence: TGTGCCAGCAGCTTAAGGGTCGGGAGGGAGACAGATACGCAGTATTTT.

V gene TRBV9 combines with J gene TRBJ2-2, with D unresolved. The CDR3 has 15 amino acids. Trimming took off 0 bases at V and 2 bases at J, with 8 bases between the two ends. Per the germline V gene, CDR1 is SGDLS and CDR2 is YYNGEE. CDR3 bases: TGTGCCAGCAGCGTAGGTACAAAAAACACCGGGGAGCTGTTTTTT. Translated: CASSVGTKNTGELFF.

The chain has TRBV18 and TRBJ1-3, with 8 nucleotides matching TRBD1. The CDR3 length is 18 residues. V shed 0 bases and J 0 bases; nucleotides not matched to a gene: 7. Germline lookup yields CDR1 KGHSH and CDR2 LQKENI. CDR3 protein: CASSPPGQGYISGNTIYF. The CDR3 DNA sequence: TGTGCCAGCTCACCACCCGGACAGGGCTATATCTCTGGAAACACCATATATTTT.

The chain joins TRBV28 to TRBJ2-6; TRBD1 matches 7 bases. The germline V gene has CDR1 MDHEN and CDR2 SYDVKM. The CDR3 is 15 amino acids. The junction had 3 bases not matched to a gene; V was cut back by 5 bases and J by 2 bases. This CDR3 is CASSRQGAGANVLTF. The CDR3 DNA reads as TGTGCCAGCAGTCGCCAGGGGGCTGGGGCCAACGTCCTGACTTTC.

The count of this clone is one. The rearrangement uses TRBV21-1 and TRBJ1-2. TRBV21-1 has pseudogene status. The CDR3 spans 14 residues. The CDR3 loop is CASTPRVERNGYTF. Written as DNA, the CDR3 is TGTGCCAGCACCCCCCGGGTTGAAAGGAATGGCTACACCTTC.